These T cell receptor beta chains were read from a single sample in a study of CD8 T cells in Susac syndrome. TCRdb analysed the immunoSEQ multiplex PCR reads with MiXCR anew, one entry per CDR3 protein. The sample lists roughly 150,000 distinct CDR3 sequences; approximately 95% were seen once. The source material was CD4+ T cells from PBMCs. Receptor source: a human donor with Susac syndrome. Both conserved end residues are part of each CDR3. The D gene is left open where the match is weak. Only part of the rows carry a size: once, few, many, or a class if the clone is expanded.

D: TRBD2
V: TRBV5-1
J: TRBJ2-1
size: few
CDR3: CASSSSGGARNEQFF
DNA: TGCGCCAGCAGCTCAAGCGGGGGGGCAAGGAATGAGCAGTTCTTC

D: TRBD1
V: TRBV24-1
J: TRBJ2-3
size: once
CDR3: CATSDSSQGSADTQYF
DNA: TGTGCCACCAGTGATTCGTCACAGGGGTCGGCAGATACGCAGTATTTT

D: -
V: TRBV29-1
J: TRBJ2-3
size: -
CDR3: CSVGGRGSTDTQYF
DNA: TGCAGCGTTGGAGGCAGGGGAAGCACAGATACGCAGTATTTT

D: -
V: TRBV27
J: TRBJ1-4
size: -
CDR3: CASSSSTGGREKLFF
DNA: TGTGCCAGCAGTTCCTCGACCGGGGGCCGTGAAAAACTGTTTTTT

D: TRBD2
V: TRBV25-1
J: TRBJ2-1
size: -
CDR3: CASSGTTSGDYNEQFF
DNA: TGTGCCAGCAGTGGGACGACTAGCGGGGATTACAATGAGCAGTTCTTC

D: -
V: TRBV7-9
J: TRBJ2-1
size: -
CDR3: CASSLRLSGANEQFF
DNA: TGTGCCAGCAGCCTCCGACTAAGCGGAGCAAATGAGCAGTTCTTC

D: -
V: TRBV29-1
J: TRBJ1-5
size: once
CDR3: CSVEVGYQGKVQPQHF
DNA: TGCAGCGTTGAAGTCGGGTACCAGGGGAAGGTCCAGCCCCAGCATTTT

D: -
V: TRBV15
J: TRBJ1-1
size: -
CDR3: CATSRVSVAEAFF
DNA: TGTGCCACCAGCAGAGTTTCGGTCGCTGAAGCTTTCTTT

D: -
V: TRBV4-1
J: TRBJ2-7
size: -
CDR3: CASSPLRSSYEQYF
DNA: TGCGCCAGCAGCCCCCTACGGTCCTCCTACGAGCAGTACTTC

D: TRBD2
V: TRBV6-1
J: TRBJ2-3
size: -
CDR3: CASSMGLAGTDTQYF
DNA: TGTGCCAGCAGCATGGGACTAGCGGGGACAGATACGCAGTATTTT

D: -
V: TRBV7-3
J: TRBJ2-3
size: -
CDR3: CASSRSQLGYF
DNA: TGTGCCAGCAGCCGTTCCCAGTTGGGGTATTTT

D: -
V: TRBV29-1
J: TRBJ2-1
size: -
CDR3: CSVDRGPTSVGQFF
DNA: TGCAGCGTTGATCGGGGGCCTACTTCCGTGGGGCAGTTCTTC

D: -
V: TRBV10-3
J: TRBJ1-1
size: -
CDR3: CAITLTAYTEAFF
DNA: TGTGCCATCACCTTGACGGCATACACTGAAGCTTTCTTT

D: TRBD2
V: TRBV3-1
J: TRBJ2-7
size: once
CDR3: CASSPRTSGSSYEQYF
DNA: TGTGCCAGCAGCCCTCGGACTAGCGGAAGCTCCTACGAGCAGTACTTC

D: -
V: TRBV29-1
J: TRBJ1-1
size: once
CDR3: CSAVGPEAFF
DNA: TGCAGCGCCGTAGGCCCTGAAGCTTTCTTT

D: -
V: TRBV7-2
J: TRBJ1-2
size: once
CDR3: CASSLGSRGGGYTF
DNA: TGTGCCAGCAGCCTAGGGAGCAGGGGCGGCGGCTACACCTTC

D: -
V: TRBV20-1
J: TRBJ2-6
size: -
CDR3: CSARVGGRGVGANVLTF
DNA: TGCAGTGCTAGGGTCGGAGGGAGGGGGGTTGGAGCCAACGTCCTGACTTTC

D: -
V: TRBV15
J: TRBJ2-5
size: -
CDR3: CATSRDQGRQETQYF
DNA: TGTGCCACCAGCAGAGACCAGGGGCGGCAAGAGACCCAGTACTTC

D: -
V: TRBV29-1
J: TRBJ2-2
size: -
CDR3: CSVEEGGSNTGELFF
DNA: TGCAGCGTTGAAGAAGGGGGATCGAACACCGGGGAGCTGTTTTTT